This T cell receptor beta chain stems from a study of cytomegalovirus exposure and HLA in healthy donors. About the research overall: Across 350 to 400 genotyped donors, approximately 81% landed in the Caucasian-associated ancestry cluster. Study-wide results and limits: Among donors in an Asian-associated ancestry cluster, a later analysis reportedly found fewer N-insertions than the roughly 700-donor mean. Rates of TCR association differed by HLA locus in a later analysis, with DRB1 highest and HLA-C lowest. Reports indicate that TCR beta sequences accurately predicted the HLA-A and HLA-B alleles of most subjects.

The PCR used 60 Vbeta and 13 Jbeta primers. Clones were read by immunoSEQ multiplex PCR, and TCRdb kept only the in-frame ones, dropping some. This sample's table has roughly 88,000 clones. A word on this clone: The antigen remains unidentified.

The germline V gene has CDR1 MNHEY and CDR2 SVGAGI. This CDR3 comprises 15 residues. V dropped 5 bases and J dropped 9; count of bases not matched to a gene: 4. Sequencing input: PBMCs. The receptor was isolated from a man aged 50 to 60 in good health and CMV-seropositive. The rearrangement uses TRBV6-5 and TRBJ2-4; 16 bases are a match to TRBD2. The CDR3 is CASSTGTSGRVIQYF. In DNA form, the CDR3 reads TGTGCCAGCAGTACCGGGACTAGCGGGAGGGTCATTCAGTACTTC.